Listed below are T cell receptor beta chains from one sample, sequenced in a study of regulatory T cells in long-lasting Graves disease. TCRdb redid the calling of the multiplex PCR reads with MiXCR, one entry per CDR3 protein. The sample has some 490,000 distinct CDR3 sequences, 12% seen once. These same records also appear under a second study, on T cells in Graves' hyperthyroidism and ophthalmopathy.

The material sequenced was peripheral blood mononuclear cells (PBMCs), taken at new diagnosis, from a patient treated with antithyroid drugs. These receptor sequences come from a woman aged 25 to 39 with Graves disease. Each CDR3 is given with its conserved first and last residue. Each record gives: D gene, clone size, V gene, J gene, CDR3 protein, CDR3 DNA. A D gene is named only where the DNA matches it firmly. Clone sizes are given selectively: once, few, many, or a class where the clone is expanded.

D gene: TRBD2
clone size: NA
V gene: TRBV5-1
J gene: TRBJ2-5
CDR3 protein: CTSTPGAGGIGETQYF
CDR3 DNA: TGCACCAGCACCCCCGGAGCGGGAGGGATAGGAGAGACCCAGTACTTC

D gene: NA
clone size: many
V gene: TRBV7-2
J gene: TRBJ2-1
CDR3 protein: CASSLVVEQFF
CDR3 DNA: TGTGCCAGCAGCTTGGTGGTTGAGCAGTTCTTC

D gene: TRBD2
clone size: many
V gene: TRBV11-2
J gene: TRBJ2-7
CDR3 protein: CASSFGGGNSYEQYF
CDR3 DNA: TGTGCCAGCAGCTTCGGCGGGGGGAACTCCTACGAGCAGTACTTC

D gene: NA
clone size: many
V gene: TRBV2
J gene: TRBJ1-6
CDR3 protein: CASKAGSPLHF
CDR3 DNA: TGTGCCAGCAAAGCCGGATCACCCCTCCACTTT

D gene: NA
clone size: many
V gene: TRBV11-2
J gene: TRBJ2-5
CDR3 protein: CASSLAQAPVIAQYF
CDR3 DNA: TGTGCCAGCAGCTTAGCCCAGGCCCCGGTTATTGCCCAGTACTTC

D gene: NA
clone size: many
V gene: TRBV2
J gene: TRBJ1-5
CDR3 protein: CASSETAIQPQHF
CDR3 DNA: TGTGCCAGCAGTGAGACAGCAATACAGCCCCAGCATTTT

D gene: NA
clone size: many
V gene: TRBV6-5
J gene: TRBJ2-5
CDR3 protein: CASSSLGRTGETQYF
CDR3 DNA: TGTGCCAGCAGTTCCCTAGGGAGGACGGGGGAGACCCAGTACTTC

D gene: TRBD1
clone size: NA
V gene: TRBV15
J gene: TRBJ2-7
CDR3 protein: CATSQEGTAYEQYF
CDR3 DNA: TGTGCCACCAGTCAAGAGGGGACAGCCTACGAGCAGTACTTC

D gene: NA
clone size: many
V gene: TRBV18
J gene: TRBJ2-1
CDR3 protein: CASSLFSGQTVNNEQFF
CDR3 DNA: TGTGCCAGCTCACTATTTTCGGGACAAACAGTTAACAATGAGCAGTTCTTC

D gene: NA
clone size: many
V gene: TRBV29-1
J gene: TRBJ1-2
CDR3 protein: CSVEEATNYGYTF
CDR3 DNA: TGCAGCGTTGAAGAAGCCACTAACTATGGCTACACCTTC

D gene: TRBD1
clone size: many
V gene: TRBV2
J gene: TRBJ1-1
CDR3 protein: CASWEPTGLDDTEAFF
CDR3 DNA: TGTGCCAGCTGGGAACCGACAGGGTTGGACGACACTGAAGCTTTCTTT

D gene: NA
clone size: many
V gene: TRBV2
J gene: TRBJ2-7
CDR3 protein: CASSFPGVYEQYF
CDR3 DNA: TGTGCCAGCAGTTTTCCGGGAGTCTACGAGCAGTACTTC

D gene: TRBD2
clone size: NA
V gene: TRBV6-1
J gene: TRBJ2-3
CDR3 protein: CASRPTSGYTDTQYF
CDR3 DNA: TGTGCCAGCAGACCGACTAGCGGCTACACAGATACGCAGTATTTT

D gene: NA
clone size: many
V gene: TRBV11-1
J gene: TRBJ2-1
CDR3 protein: CASSLDSTGSGLVAGYNEQFF
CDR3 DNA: TGTGCCAGCAGCTTAGACTCAACAGGGTCCGGTCTTGTAGCGGGTTACAATGAGCAGTTCTTC

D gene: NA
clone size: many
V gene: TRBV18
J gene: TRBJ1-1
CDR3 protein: CASSPHSDTEAFF
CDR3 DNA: TGTGCCAGCTCACCCCACAGTGACACTGAAGCTTTCTTT

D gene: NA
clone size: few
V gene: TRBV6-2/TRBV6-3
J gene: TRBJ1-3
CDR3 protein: CASSYVYPGDSGNTIYF
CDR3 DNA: TGTGCCAGCAGTTACGTCTATCCTGGCGACAGCGGAAACACCATATATTTT

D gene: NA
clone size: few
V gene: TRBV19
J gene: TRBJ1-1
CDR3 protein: CASKMALANTEAFF
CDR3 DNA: TGTGCCAGTAAAATGGCCCTGGCGAACACTGAAGCTTTCTTT

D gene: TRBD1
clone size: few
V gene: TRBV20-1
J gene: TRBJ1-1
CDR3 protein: CSARSWDRGDTEAFF
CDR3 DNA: TGCAGTGCTAGATCCTGGGACAGGGGGGATACTGAAGCTTTCTTT

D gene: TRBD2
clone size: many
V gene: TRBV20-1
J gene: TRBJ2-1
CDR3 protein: CSARDRTSGRDEQFF
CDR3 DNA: TGCAGTGCTAGAGATCGGACTAGCGGGAGAGATGAGCAGTTCTTC

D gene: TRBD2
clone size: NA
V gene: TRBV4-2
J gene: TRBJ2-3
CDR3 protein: CASSQAPALGSGSWGYF
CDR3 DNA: TGTGCCAGCAGCCAAGCTCCGGCTTTGGGTAGCGGGAGCTGGGGGTATTTT

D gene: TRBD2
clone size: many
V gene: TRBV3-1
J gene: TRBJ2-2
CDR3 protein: CASSQVKRGSGELFF
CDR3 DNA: TGTGCCAGCAGCCAAGTCAAGCGGGGGTCCGGGGAGCTGTTTTTT

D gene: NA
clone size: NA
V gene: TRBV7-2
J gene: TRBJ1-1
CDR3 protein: CASSQGVMNTEAFF
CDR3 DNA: TGTGCCAGCAGCCAGGGAGTCATGAACACTGAAGCTTTCTTT

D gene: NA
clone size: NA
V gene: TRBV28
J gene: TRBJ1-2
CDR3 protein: CASSSGTPEWGGFYGYTF
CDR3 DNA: TGTGCCAGCAGCTCAGGGACGCCCGAGTGGGGTGGGTTCTATGGCTACACCTTC

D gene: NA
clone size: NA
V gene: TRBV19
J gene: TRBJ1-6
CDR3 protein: CASSIEVGNNSPLHF
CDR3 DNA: TGTGCCAGTAGTATAGAAGTGGGAAATAATTCACCCCTCCACTTT

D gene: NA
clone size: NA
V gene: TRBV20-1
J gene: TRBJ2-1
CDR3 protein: CSAWLKDYNEQFF
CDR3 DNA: TGCAGTGCTTGGCTCAAGGACTACAATGAGCAGTTCTTC

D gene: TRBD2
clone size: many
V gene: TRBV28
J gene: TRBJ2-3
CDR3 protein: CASSLGVAGFSTDTQYF
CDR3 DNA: TGTGCCAGCAGTTTAGGGGTAGCGGGCTTCTCAACAGATACGCAGTATTTT

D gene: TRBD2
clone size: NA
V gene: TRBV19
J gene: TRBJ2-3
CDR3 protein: CASRREGPTDTQYF
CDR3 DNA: TGTGCCAGTAGACGGGAGGGCCCAACAGATACGCAGTATTTT